Sequencing of this TCR beta chain was carried out in a study of early T cells in non-severe SARS-CoV-2 infection. Study results and caveats: VDJdb matching skewed toward anti-spike CD8 responses, missing private and CD4 specificities.

This clonotype was seen ten or more times. The antigen remains undetermined. The TCR library protocol attached unique molecular identifiers to the individual cDNA molecules. Each CDR3 protein gets one entry after TCRdb re-called the 5' RACE reads with MiXCR. In the table there are 85,000 to 100,000 distinct CDR3 sequences, roughly 17% of which are singletons. Germline V lookup: CDR1 KGHSH, CDR2 LQKENI. The CDR3 is made up of 12 amino acids. V lost 3 bases to trimming and J lost 1 base, with 2 bases between them. The sequence was obtained from an adult who was a healthcare worker with PCR-confirmed SARS-CoV-2 infection or an uninfected control (not recorded which). The specimen was whole blood, collected at baseline. The V and J genes are TRBV18 and TRBJ2-3; the D is unclear. The CDR3 DNA reads as TGTGCCAGCTCACCGGGCACAGATACGCAGTATTTT. It encodes CASSPGTDTQYF. Complete variable domain (other parts from reference TRBV18 and TRBJ2-3): NAGVMQNPRHLVRRRGQEARLRCSPMKGHSHVYWYRQLPEEGLKFMVYLQKENIIDESGMPKERFSAEFPKEGPSILRIQQVVRGDSAAYFCASSPGTDTQYFGPGTRLTVL.